Each of the 13 T cell receptor beta chains below was sequenced from the same sample in a study of Graves' ophthalmopathy and Graves' hyperthyroidism. The TCR beta CDR3 regions underwent amplification from RNA transcripts. First-round RT-PCR employed HTBI primers, with a second-round multiplex PCR after it. TCRdb passed the multiplex PCR reads through MiXCR, listing each CDR3 protein once. The table records 150,000 to 200,000 distinct CDR3 sequences, 37% of them present only once. Source material: peripheral blood. These receptors were obtained from a woman between 35 and 50 years old with Graves' ophthalmopathy.

V usage is TRBV21-1 and J usage is TRBJ2-7; TRBD1, the table's D call, was not compared with the DNA. TRBV21-1 is a known pseudogene. This CDR3 contains 20 residues. As DNA, the CDR3 is TGTGCCAGAAAAATTCCGGGAGGACAGGGGGCTGTTAGCGGGAGCTACGAGCAGTACTTC. This translates into CARKIPGGQGAVSGSYEQYF.

The chain has TRBV7-2 and TRBJ2-7; D is unclear. The CDR3 loop spans 15 amino acids. The V gene's germline CDR1 is SGHTA and CDR2 FQGNSA. V shed 2 bases and J shed 0 bases, with 11 bases lying between them. CDR3 region: CASSLFRRPSYEQYF. In DNA, the CDR3 is TGTGCCAGCAGCTTATTTCGACGGCCCTCCTACGAGCAGTACTTC.

This clonotype occurred many times. DNA for the CDR3: TGTGCCAGCAGCGTAGCGCCAGGGATCTACGAGCAGTACTTC. It codes for CASSVAPGIYEQYF. The rearrangement uses TRBV9 and TRBJ2-7, with D possibly matching TRBD1 (5 bases). Germline assignment: CDR1 SGDLS and CDR2 YYNGEE. The V and J ends lost 0 bases and 3 bases respectively, with 10 bases between them. This CDR3 contains 14 residues.

The CDR3 DNA is TGTGCCAGCACTCAGCCGGGCTTAGAGGAGACCCAGTACTTC. Translated: CASTQPGLEETQYF. The V gene is TRBV11-2, the J gene TRBJ2-5; D is undetermined. Germline CDR1 SGHAT, CDR2 FQNNGV. CDR3 length equals 14 residues. V was cut by 7 bases and J by 5 bases, with 17 bases left in between.

This chain uses TRBV11-1 with TRBJ2-7; TRBD1 aligns across 9 bases. The CDR3 is 17 amino acids. CDR1 and CDR2 (germline): SGHAT, FQDESV (reference sequence). Trimming at V came to 6 bases and at J to 6 bases, leaving 18 bases not matched to a gene. Here the CDR3 reads CASSGPGQGSLLSEQYF. CDR3 in DNA: TGTGCCAGCAGTGGTCCGGGACAGGGTTCCCTCCTGAGCGAGCAGTACTTC.

The chain combines TRBV6-1 with TRBJ1-5; TRBD1 might be the D (5 bases). V was shortened by 1 base and J by 0 bases, with 7 bases between the two germline ends. The germline V gene has CDR1 MNHNS and CDR2 SASEGT. The CDR3 spans 15 residues. The CDR3 spells CASSEGQYSNQPQHF. CDR3 coding DNA: TGTGCCAGCAGTGAAGGACAGTATAGCAATCAGCCCCAGCATTTT.

This clonotype was picked up many times. The genes are TRBV10-3 and TRBJ1-3; tentatively, D is TRBD1 (5 bases). This CDR3 is 14 amino acids long. Germline V lookup: CDR1 ENHRY, CDR2 SYGVKD. Trimming took 7 bases from V and 0 from J, leaving 10 bases between them. CDR3: CAINPGTSGNTIYF. The DNA of the CDR3 is TGTGCCATCAACCCGGGGACCTCTGGAAACACCATATATTTT.

Many counts were recorded for this clonotype. The chain carries TRBV13 and TRBJ1-6, with 7 bases that match TRBD1. Per the germline V gene, CDR1 is PRHDT and CDR2 is FYEKMQ (reference sequence). This CDR3 has 14 residues. The V segment lost 4 bases and the J segment 9 bases; nucleotides outside the gene matches: 6. CDR3 region: CASSYRGSGSPLHF. CDR3 nucleotides: TGTGCCAGCAGCTACAGGGGAAGTGGTTCACCCCTCCACTTT.

This clonotype was detected many times. The chain employs TRBV19 and TRBJ1-1; unclear D gene. In germline, CDR1 is LNHDA, CDR2 SQIVND (reference sequence). This CDR3 is 13 amino acids long. V dropped 7 bases and J dropped 0 bases, with 9 bases sitting between them. The CDR3 DNA reads as TGTGCCAGTACTCCGGAAGTGAACACTGAAGCTTTCTTT. Its translation: CASTPEVNTEAFF.

The J gene is TRBJ1-1, the V gene TRBV7-3; possibly TRBD1 for D (5 bases). The CDR3 loop spans 14 amino acids. The V end was cut by 6 bases, the J end by 9 bases, with 20 bases between. From germline, CDR1 is SGHTA and CDR2 FQGTGA. CDR3 amino acids: CASSEAHRLGQAFF. As DNA, the CDR3 is TGTGCCAGCAGTGAAGCGCACAGGTTGGGACAAGCTTTCTTT.

With regard to this clonotype: At one end the junction does not follow the germline gene, possibly because of a read error. V usage is TRBV19 and J usage is TRBJ2-5; 7 bases line up with TRBD1. CDR3 size: 13 residues. CDR1 and CDR2 (germline): LNHDA, SQIVND (reference sequence). The CDR3 loop is CASSIGGLKTQYF. The DNA of the CDR3 is TGTGCCAGTAGCATAGGGGGCTTGAAGACCCAGTACTTC.

At least ten counts were recorded for this clonotype. The V and J genes are TRBV30 and TRBJ1-2; no clear D gene. The CDR3 has 12 amino acids. The V end was cut by 5 bases, the J end by 4 bases, with 11 bases between. Germline values: CDR1 GTSNPN, CDR2 SVGIG (reference sequence). The CDR3 loop reads CAWVGRLYGYTF. CDR3 nucleotide sequence: TGTGCCTGGGTCGGACGCCTCTATGGCTACACCTTC.

The chain is built from TRBV10-3 and TRBJ2-5; 9 nucleotides align to TRBD2. The CDR3 covers 14 residues. Per germline, CDR1 ENHRY and CDR2 SYGVKD. V was clipped by 8 bases and J by 5 bases; unmatched bases: 9. Written as DNA, the CDR3 is TGTGCCATCGGCGCGGGAGGGCCAGGGGAGACCCAGTACTTC. It translates to CAIGAGGPGETQYF.